What follows are 15 T cell receptor beta chains derived from one specimen sequenced in a study of CD8 T cells in ankylosing spondylitis. TCRdb recomputed calls from the 5' RACE reads with MiXCR, one row per CDR3 protein. The data hold under 250,000 distinct CDR3 sequences, with around 8% observed a single time. Sample: blood, either unsorted or a sorted T cell fraction (not recorded which). The receptors stem from a female donor with ankylosing spondylitis or in good health (not recorded which).

This clonotype was detected many times. The chain is built from TRBV20-1 and TRBJ2-7; 8 bases align to TRBD1. There are 13 residues in the CDR3. Germline loops: CDR1 DFQATT, CDR2 SNEGSKA (reference sequence). Trimming removed 6 bases from V and 2 bases from J; junction bases left unmatched: 6. The CDR3 loop is CSATGGPPYEQYF. The CDR3 region has the DNA TGCAGTGCCACAGGGGGGCCCCCCTACGAGCAGTACTTC.

This clonotype was seen ten or more times. This chain links TRBV9 with TRBJ2-2; D possibly matches TRBD1 or TRBD2 (5 bases each). With 2 bases removed from V and 5 bases from J, the gap between germline ends came to 16 bases. CDR1 SGDLS and CDR2 YYNGEE come from the germline V gene. The CDR3 is made up of 16 amino acids. The CDR3 spells CASSVTGAGKTGELFF. For the CDR3, the DNA is TGTGCCAGCAGCGTCACAGGTGCCGGGAAAACCGGGGAGCTGTTTTTT.

The table lists this clonotype with many counts. This chain joins TRBV7-2 and TRBJ1-3, with D uncertain. There are 11 residues in the CDR3. V lost 6 bases to trimming and J lost 4 bases, with 4 bases between them. Germline V gene lookup returns CDR1 SGHTA and CDR2 FQGNSA. CDR3 sequence: CASRGGNTIYF. The CDR3 coding sequence is TGTGCCAGCAGGGGAGGAAACACCATATATTTT.

This clonotype appeared many times. The J gene is TRBJ2-2, the V gene TRBV9, with 8 bases identical to TRBD2. V lost 6 bases to trimming and J lost 5 bases; unmatched junction nucleotides: 6. The CDR3 spans 14 residues. CDR1 is SGDLS, CDR2 YYNGEE, per germline. The CDR3 reads CASKGLGETGELFF. The CDR3 coding sequence is TGTGCCAGCAAGGGACTAGGCGAGACCGGGGAGCTGTTTTTT.

This clonotype has a count of ten or more. This rearrangement joins TRBV14 to TRBJ1-1; no firm D call. Trimming removed 0 bases at V and 3 bases at J, with 11 bases between. Germline V gene data show CDR1 as SGHDN and CDR2 as FVKESK. This CDR3 region has 15 residues. The CDR3 nucleotides are TGTGCCAGCAGCCAAGATCGGCGGGGTTACACTGAAGCTTTCTTT. Its translation is CASSQDRRGYTEAFF.

There are many counts of this clonotype. The V gene is TRBV5-1, the J gene TRBJ1-2; tentatively, D is TRBD1 (5 bases). This CDR3 has 14 amino acids. Per the germline V gene, CDR1 is SGHRS and CDR2 is YFSETQ. V shed 0 bases and J shed 7 bases, with 13 bases lying between them. The CDR3 sequence: CASSLASREFGYTF. In nucleotides, the CDR3 is TGCGCCAGCAGCTTGGCCAGCAGGGAATTTGGCTACACCTTC. Filled out from reference TRBV5-1 and TRBJ1-2, the complete variable domain reads KAGVTQTPRYLIKTRGQQVTLSCSPISGHRSVSWYQQTPGQGLQFLFEYFSETQRNKGNFPGRFSGRQFSNSRSEMNVSTLELGDSALYLCASSLASREFGYTFGSGTRLTVV.

The chain combines TRBV20-1 with TRBJ1-5; maybe TRBD1 (6 bases). CDR3 length: 14 residues. V was clipped by 5 bases and J by 0 bases, with 11 bases between them. CDR1 and CDR2 (germline): DFQATT, SNEGSKA (reference sequence). CDR3 DNA sequence: TGCAGTGCTTGGGGGCCACCTAGCAATCAGCCCCAGCATTTT. This translates into CSAWGPPSNQPQHF.

This clonotype was found many times. This chain joins TRBV20-1 and TRBJ1-5; D gene unclear. This CDR3 has 15 residues. V lost 1 base and J 0 bases, leaving 10 bases between the germline ends. In germline, CDR1 is DFQATT, CDR2 SNEGSKA (reference sequence). The CDR3 region is CSARGDASSNQPQHF. CDR3 nucleotides: TGCAGTGCTAGAGGGGATGCGAGTAGCAATCAGCCCCAGCATTTT.

This clonotype has at least ten counts. The chain is built from TRBV25-1 and TRBJ2-2; 9 nucleotides match TRBD1. Germline CDR1 MGHDK, CDR2 SYGVNS. CDR3 length: 16 residues. The V and J ends lost 3 bases and 6 bases, in that order; junction bases with no gene match: 8. The CDR3 loop is CASSETGTGSAGELFF. DNA of the CDR3: TGTGCCAGCAGTGAGACCGGGACAGGGTCGGCCGGGGAGCTGTTTTTT.

There are many counts of this clonotype. V is TRBV12-3 or TRBV12-4 and J is TRBJ1-1, with unresolved D. Deletions cut 1 base from V and 0 bases from J, with 6 bases between. CDR3 size: 14 residues. The CDR3 coding sequence is TGTGCCAGCAGTTTAGGGACCATGAACACTGAAGCTTTCTTT. Its translation is CASSLGTMNTEAFF.

The table lists this clonotype with many counts. This CDR3 reads CSALRGTRAVEAFF. The CDR3 DNA follows: TGCAGTGCCCTGCGTGGGACGCGGGCGGTCGAAGCTTTCTTT. The chain carries TRBV20-1 and TRBJ1-1; D might be TRBD1 (5 bases). Looked up from germline, CDR1 is DFQATT and CDR2 is SNEGSKA (reference sequence). V gave up 6 bases and J gave up 8 bases, with 22 bases separating them. The CDR3 runs 14 residues.

At least ten counts were recorded for this clonotype. CDR3 bases: TGCGCCAGCAGCGAATACCCTAGCGGCTCCTACGAGCAGTACTTC. Translating it yields CASSEYPSGSYEQYF. V gene TRBV5-1 combines with J gene TRBJ2-7; 7 bases match TRBD2. Germline V gene sequence: CDR1 SGHRS, CDR2 YFSETQ. With V trimmed by 4 bases and J by 0 bases, 7 bases remained unmatched. The CDR3 contains 15 residues.

This clonotype showed up many times. CDR3 coding DNA: TGTGCCAGCAGCTTGGAAAGCTCCTACAATGAGCAGTTCTTC. Protein product: CASSLESSYNEQFF. The V call is TRBV5-5, the J call TRBJ2-1; no clear D. The CDR3 runs to 14 residues. Trimming removed 0 bases at V and 0 bases at J, with 4 bases between. CDR1 is SGHKS and CDR2 is YYEKEE in the germline V gene (reference sequence).

In its sample, this clonotype was seen many times. The chain employs TRBV6-2 or TRBV6-3 and TRBJ1-1; no reliable D call. Trimming took off 0 bases at V and 3 bases at J, with 8 bases between the two ends. Germline values: CDR1 MNHEY, CDR2 SVGEGT. This CDR3 has 14 amino acids. The CDR3, as DNA: TGTGCCAGCAGTTACTCGGGGAGAGACACTGAAGCTTTCTTT. Translation gives CASSYSGRDTEAFF.

The chain uses TRBV7-2 and TRBJ2-7, with 8 bases lining up with TRBD1. The CDR3 sequence is 15 residues long. In germline, CDR1 is SGHTA, CDR2 FQGNSA. V shed 5 bases and J 4 bases; nucleotides not matched to a gene: 10. This chain's CDR3 is CASSPRSGGLYEQYF. Written as DNA, the CDR3 is TGTGCCAGCAGCCCTCGGTCAGGGGGCTTGTACGAGCAGTACTTC.